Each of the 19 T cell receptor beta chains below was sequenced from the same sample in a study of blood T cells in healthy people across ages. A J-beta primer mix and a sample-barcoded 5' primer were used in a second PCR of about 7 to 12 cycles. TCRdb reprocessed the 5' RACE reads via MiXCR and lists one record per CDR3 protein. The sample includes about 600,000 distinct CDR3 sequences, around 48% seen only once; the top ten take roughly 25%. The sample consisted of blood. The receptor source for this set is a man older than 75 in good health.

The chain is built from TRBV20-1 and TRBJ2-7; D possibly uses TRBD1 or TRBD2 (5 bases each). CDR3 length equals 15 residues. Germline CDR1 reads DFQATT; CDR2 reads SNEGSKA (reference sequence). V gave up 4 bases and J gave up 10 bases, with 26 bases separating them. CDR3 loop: CSAILLGVASNTQYF. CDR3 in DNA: TGCAGTGCTATCCTTTTGGGGGTGGCCTCAAACACTCAGTACTTC.

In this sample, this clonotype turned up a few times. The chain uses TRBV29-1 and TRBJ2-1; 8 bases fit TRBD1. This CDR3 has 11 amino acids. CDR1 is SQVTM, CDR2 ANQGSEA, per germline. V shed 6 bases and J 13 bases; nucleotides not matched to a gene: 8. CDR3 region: CSVTGQGAQFF. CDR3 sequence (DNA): TGCAGCGTGACTGGACAGGGAGCCCAGTTCTTC.

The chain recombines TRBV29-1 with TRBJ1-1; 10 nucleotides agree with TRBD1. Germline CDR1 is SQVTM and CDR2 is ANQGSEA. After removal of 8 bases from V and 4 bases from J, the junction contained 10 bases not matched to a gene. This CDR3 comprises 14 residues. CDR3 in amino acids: CSFGQGEGSTEAFF. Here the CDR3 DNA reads TGCAGCTTTGGACAGGGGGAAGGTAGCACTGAAGCTTTCTTT.

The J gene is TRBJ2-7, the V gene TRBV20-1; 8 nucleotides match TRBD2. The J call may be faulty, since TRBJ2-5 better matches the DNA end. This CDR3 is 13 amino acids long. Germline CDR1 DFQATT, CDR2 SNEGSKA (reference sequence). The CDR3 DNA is TGCAGTGCTGCCATGGGACTAGTAGAGACCCAGTACTTC. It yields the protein CSAAMGLVETQYF.

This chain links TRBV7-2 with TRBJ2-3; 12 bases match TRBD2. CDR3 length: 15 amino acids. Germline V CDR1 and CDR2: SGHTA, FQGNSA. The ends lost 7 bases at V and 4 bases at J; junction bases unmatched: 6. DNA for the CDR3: TGTGCCAGCACCCTAGCGGGGGGGAGGGCAGATACGCAGTATTTT. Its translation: CASTLAGGRADTQYF. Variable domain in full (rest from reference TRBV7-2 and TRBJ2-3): GAGVSQSPSNKVTEKGKDVELRCDPISGHTALYWYRQSLGQGLEFLIYFQGNSAPDKSGLPSDRFSAERTGGSVSTLTIQRTQQEDSAVYLCASTLAGGRADTQYFGPGTRLTVL.

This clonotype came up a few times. CDR3 protein: CASSMTENNEQFF. CDR3 bases: TGTGCCAGCTCAATGACAGAAAACAATGAGCAGTTCTTC. The chain uses TRBV18 and TRBJ2-1, with D possibly TRBD1 on 5 matching bases. The ends were cut back, 5 bases at V and 5 bases at J, with 10 bases in the middle. Germline CDR1 and CDR2: KGHSH and LQKENI. The CDR3 runs 13 residues. Using reference TRBV18 and TRBJ2-1 for the parts outside the CDR3, the full variable domain is NAGVMQNPRHLVRRRGQEARLRCSPMKGHSHVYWYRQLPEEGLKFMVYLQKENIIDESGMPKERFSAEFPKEGPSILRIQQVVRGDSAAYFCASSMTENNEQFFGPGTRLTVL.

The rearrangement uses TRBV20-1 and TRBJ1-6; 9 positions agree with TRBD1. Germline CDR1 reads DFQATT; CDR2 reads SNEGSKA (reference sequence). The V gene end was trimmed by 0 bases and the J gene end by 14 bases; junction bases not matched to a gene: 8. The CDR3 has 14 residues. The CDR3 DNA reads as TGCAGTGCTAGAGAGGAACAGGGGGCTCAGGCCCTCCACTTT. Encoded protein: CSAREEQGAQALHF.

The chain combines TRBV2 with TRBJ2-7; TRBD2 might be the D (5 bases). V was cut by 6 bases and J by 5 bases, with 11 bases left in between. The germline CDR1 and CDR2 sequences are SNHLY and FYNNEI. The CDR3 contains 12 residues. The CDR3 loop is CASSSDWDEQYF. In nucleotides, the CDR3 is TGTGCCAGCAGCTCGGACTGGGACGAGCAGTACTTC. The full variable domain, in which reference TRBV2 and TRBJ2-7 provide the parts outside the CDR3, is EPEVTQTPSHQVTQMGQEVILRCVPISNHLYFYWYRQILGQKVEFLVSFYNNEISEKSEIFDDQFSVERPDGSNFTLKIRSTKLEDSAMYFCASSSDWDEQYFGPGTRLTVT.

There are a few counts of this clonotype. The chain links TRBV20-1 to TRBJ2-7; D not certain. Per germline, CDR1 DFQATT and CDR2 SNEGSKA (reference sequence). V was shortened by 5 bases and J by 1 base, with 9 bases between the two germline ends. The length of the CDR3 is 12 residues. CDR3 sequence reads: CSAARSSYEQYF. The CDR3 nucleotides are TGCAGTGCTGCCCGGTCGTCCTACGAGCAGTACTTC.

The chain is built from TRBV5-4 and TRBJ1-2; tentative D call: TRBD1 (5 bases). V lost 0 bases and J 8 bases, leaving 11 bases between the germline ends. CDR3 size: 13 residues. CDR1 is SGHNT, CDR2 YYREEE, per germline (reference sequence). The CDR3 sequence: CASSLAQGAGYTF. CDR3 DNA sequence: TGTGCCAGCAGCTTGGCCCAGGGTGCGGGCTACACCTTC.

CDR3 DNA: TGTGCCAGGAAGATGGGGGATCAGCCCCAGCATTTT. Translated: CARKMGDQPQHF. The chain links TRBV21-1 to TRBJ1-5; TRBD1, the D gene given by the table, was not confirmed from the DNA. TRBV21-1 constitutes a pseudogene. This CDR3 spans 12 amino acids.

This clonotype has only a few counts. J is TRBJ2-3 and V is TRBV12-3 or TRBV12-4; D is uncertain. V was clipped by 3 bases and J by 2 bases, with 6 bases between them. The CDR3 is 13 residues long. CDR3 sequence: CASSLVPTDTQYF. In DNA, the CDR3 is TGTGCCAGCAGTTTGGTCCCCACAGATACGCAGTATTTT.

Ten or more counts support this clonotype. The CDR3 sequence is CASSPRTGGSNQPQHF. In DNA, the CDR3 is TGTGCCAGCAGTCCTCGGACAGGGGGCAGCAATCAGCCCCAGCATTTT. The chain recombines TRBV6-5 with TRBJ1-5; 11 bases match TRBD1. V gave up 5 bases and J gave up 1 base; unmatched junction bases: 4. CDR3 length equals 16 residues. The germline V gene encodes CDR1 MNHEY and CDR2 SVGAGI.

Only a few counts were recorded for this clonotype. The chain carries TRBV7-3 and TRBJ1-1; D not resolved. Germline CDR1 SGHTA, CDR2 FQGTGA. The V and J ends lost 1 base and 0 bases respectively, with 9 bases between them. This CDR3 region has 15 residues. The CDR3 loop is CASSLKRVVNTEAFF. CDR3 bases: TGTGCCAGCAGCTTAAAACGGGTGGTGAACACTGAAGCTTTCTTT. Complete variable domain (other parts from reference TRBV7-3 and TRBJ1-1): GAGVSQTPSNKVTEKGKYVELRCDPISGHTALYWYRQSLGQGPEFLIYFQGTGAADDSGLPNDRFFAVRPEGSVSTLKIQRTERGDSAVYLCASSLKRVVNTEAFFGQGTRLTVV.

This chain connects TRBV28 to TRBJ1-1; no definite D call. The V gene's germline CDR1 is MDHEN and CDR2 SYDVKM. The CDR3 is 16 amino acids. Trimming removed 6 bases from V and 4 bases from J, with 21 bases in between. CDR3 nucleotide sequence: TGTGCCAGCAGCCCCTCGTCCGTGGGCGCGGGCACTGAAGCTTTCTTT. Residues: CASSPSSVGAGTEAFF. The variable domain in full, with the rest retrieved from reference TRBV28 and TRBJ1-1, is DVKVTQSSRYLVKRTGEKVFLECVQDMDHENMFWYRQDPGLGLRLIYFSYDVKMKEKGDIPEGYSVSREKKERFSLILESASTNQTSMYLCASSPSSVGAGTEAFFGQGTRLTVV.

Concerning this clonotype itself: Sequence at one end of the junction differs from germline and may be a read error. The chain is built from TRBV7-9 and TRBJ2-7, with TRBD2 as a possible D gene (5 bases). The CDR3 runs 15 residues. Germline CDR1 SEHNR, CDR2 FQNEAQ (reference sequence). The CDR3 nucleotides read TGTGCCGGCAGCCCAGGACTCACGCTTTCCTACGAGCAGTACTTC. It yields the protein CAGSPGLTLSYEQYF.

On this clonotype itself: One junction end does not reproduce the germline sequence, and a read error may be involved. In nucleotides, the CDR3 is TGTGCCAGCAGGCGCCCCTCCACAGATGCGCAGTATTTT. Translation gives CASRRPSTDAQYF. The gene calls are TRBV27 and TRBJ2-3; no clear D gene. Germline assignment: CDR1 MNHEY and CDR2 SMNVEV (reference sequence). The CDR3 consists of 13 residues.

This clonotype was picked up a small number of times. The CDR3, as DNA: TGTGCCAGCAGCTTAGAAGGGCTACAGGGTAGCGCTTTCTTT. Translated: CASSLEGLQGSAFF. The chain carries TRBV7-2 and TRBJ1-1, with D possibly being TRBD1 (6 bases). Deletions cut 1 base from V and 11 bases from J, with 17 bases between. The CDR3 consists of 14 residues. Germline CDR1 and CDR2: SGHTA and FQGNSA.

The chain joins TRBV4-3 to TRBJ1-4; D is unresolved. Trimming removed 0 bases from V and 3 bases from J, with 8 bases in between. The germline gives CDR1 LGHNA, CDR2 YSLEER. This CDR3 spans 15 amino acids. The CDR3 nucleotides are TGCGCCAGCAGCCAAGACAGATCGGCTAATGAAAAACTGTTTTTT. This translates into CASSQDRSANEKLFF.